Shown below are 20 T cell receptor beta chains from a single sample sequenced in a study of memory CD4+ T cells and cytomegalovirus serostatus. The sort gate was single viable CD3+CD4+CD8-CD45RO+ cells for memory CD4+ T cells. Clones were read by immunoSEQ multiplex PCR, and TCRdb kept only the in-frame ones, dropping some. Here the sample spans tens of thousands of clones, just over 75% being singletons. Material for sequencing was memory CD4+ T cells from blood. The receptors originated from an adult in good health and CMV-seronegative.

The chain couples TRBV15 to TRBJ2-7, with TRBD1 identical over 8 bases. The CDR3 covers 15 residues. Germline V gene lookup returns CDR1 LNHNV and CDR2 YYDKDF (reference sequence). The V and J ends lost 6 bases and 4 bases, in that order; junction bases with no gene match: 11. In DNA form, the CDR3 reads TGTGCCACCAGAGAGGACAGGGCGGCGGGGTACGAGCAGTACTTC. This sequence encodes CATREDRAAGYEQYF.

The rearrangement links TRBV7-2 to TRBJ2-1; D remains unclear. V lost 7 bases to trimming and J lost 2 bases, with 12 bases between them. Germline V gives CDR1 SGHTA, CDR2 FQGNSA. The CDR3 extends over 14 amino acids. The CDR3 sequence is CASTLSLTYNEQFF. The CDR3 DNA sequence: TGTGCCAGCACTCTGTCGCTTACCTACAATGAGCAGTTCTTC.

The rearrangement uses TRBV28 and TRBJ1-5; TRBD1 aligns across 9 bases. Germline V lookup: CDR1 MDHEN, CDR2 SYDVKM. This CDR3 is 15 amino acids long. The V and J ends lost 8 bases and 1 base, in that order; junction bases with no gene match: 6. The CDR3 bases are TGTGCCAGCGATTCACAGGGGGCCAGCAATCAGCCCCAGCATTTT. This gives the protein CASDSQGASNQPQHF.

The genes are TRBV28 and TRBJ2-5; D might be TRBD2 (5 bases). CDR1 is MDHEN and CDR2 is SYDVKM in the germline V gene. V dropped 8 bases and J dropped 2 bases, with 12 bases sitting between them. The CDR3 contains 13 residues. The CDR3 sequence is CASGGMAQETQYF. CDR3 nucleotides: TGTGCCAGCGGAGGAATGGCTCAAGAGACCCAGTACTTC.

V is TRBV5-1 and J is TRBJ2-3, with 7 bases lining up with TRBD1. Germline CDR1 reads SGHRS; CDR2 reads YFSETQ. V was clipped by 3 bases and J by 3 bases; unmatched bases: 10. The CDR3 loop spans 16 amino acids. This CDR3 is CASSSGQQTVTDTQYF. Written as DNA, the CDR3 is TGCGCCAGCAGCTCGGGACAGCAGACAGTAACAGATACGCAGTATTTT.

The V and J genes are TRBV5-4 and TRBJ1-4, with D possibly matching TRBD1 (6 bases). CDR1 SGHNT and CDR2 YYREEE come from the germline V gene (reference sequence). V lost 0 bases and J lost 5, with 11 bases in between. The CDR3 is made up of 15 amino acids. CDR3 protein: CASSLVGGGNEKLFF. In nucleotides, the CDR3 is TGTGCCAGCAGCTTGGTGGGGGGCGGGAATGAAAAACTGTTTTTT.

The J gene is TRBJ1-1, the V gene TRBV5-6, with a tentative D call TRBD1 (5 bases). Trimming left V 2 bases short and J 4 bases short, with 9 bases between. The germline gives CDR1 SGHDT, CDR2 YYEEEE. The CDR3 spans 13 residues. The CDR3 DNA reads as TGTGCCAGCAGCTTCGGGGCTATCACTGAAGCTTTCTTT. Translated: CASSFGAITEAFF.

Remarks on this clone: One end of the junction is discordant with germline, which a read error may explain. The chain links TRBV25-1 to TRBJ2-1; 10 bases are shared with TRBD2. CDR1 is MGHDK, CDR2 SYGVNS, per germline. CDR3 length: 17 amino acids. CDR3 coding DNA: TGTGCCGGCAGTGAGTTTACTCTAGCGGGAGTGGTCAATGAGCAGTTCTTC. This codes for CAGSEFTLAGVVNEQFF.

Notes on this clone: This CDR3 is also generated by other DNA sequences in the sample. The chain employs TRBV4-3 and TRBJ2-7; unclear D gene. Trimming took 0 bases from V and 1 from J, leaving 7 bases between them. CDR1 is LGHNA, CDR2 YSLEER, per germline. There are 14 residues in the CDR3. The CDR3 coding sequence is TGCGCCAGCAGCCAAGATCCGGCTTCCTACGAGCAGTACTTC. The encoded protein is CASSQDPASYEQYF.

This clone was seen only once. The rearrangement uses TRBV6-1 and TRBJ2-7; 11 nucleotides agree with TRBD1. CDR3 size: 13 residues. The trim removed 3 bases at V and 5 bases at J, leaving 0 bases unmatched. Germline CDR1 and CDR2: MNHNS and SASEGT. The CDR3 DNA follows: TGTGCCAGCAGTGAGGGACAGGGGGACGAGCAGTACTTC. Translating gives CASSEGQGDEQYF.

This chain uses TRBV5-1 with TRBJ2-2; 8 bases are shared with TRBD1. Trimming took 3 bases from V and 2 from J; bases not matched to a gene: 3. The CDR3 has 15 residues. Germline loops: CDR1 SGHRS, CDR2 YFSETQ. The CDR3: CASSSGQGNTGELFF. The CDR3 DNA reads TGCGCCAGCAGCTCAGGACAGGGCAACACCGGGGAGCTGTTTTTT.

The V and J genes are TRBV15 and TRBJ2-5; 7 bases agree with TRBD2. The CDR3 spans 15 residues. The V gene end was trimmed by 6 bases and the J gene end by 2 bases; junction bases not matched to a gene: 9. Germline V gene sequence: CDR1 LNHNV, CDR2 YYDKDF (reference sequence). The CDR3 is CATSKGERGQETQYF. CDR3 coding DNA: TGTGCCACCAGTAAAGGGGAGCGGGGACAAGAGACCCAGTACTTC.

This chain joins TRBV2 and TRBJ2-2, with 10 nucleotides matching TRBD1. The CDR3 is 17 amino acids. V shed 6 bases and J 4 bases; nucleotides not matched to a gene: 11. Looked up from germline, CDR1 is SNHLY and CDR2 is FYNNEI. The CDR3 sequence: CASRMGQGPGGTGELFF. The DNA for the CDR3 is TGTGCCAGCAGGATGGGACAGGGGCCGGGGGGCACCGGGGAGCTGTTTTTT.

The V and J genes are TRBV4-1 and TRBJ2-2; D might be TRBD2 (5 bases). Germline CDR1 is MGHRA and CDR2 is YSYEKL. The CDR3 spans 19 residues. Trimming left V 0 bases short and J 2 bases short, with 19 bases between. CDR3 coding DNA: TGCGCCAGCAGCCAAGATTCGTCCGCTAGCAGAGCAAACACCGGGGAGCTGTTTTTT. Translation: CASSQDSSASRANTGELFF.

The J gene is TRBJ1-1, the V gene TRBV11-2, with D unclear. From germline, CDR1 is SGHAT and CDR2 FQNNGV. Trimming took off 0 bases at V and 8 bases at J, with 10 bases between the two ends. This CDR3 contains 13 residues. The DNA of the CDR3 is TGTGCCAGCAGCTTAGACGGTCCCGTCGAAGCTTTCTTT. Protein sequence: CASSLDGPVEAFF.

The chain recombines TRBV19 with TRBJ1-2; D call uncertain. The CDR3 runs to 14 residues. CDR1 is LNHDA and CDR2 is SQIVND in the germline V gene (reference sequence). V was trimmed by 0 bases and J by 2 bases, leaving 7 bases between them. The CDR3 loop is CASSIELWNYGYTF. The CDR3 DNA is TGTGCCAGTAGTATAGAACTTTGGAACTATGGCTACACCTTC.

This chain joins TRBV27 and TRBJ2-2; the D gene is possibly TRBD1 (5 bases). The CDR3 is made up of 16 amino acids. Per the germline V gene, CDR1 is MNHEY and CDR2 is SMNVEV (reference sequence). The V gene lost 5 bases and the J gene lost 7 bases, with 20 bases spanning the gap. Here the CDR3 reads CASSTQGAIPGGELFF. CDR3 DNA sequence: TGTGCCAGCAGTACCCAGGGCGCTATTCCCGGCGGGGAGCTGTTTTTT.

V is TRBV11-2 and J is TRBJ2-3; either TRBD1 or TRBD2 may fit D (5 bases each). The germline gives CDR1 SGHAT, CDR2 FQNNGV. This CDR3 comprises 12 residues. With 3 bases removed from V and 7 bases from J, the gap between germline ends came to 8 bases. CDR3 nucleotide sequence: TGTGCCAGCAGCTTGGGGACCTATACGCAGTATTTT. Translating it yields CASSLGTYTQYF. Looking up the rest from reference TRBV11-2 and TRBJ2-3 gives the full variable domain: EAGVAQSPRYKIIEKRQSVAFWCNPISGHATLYWYQQILGQGPKLLIQFQNNGVVDDSQLPKDRFSAERLKGVDSTLKIQPAKLEDSAVYLCASSLGTYTQYFGPGTRLTVL.

CDR3 residues: CASSFFTSRETQYF. CDR3 sequence (DNA): TGTGCCAGCAGCTTTTTTACTAGCCGCGAGACCCAGTACTTC. The chain is built from TRBV7-8 and TRBJ2-5, with D perhaps matching TRBD2 (6 bases). V was cut by 3 bases and J by 5 bases, with 13 bases left in between. CDR3 length: 14 amino acids. The germline CDR1 and CDR2 sequences are SGHVS and FQNEAQ. Full variable domain (outside the CDR3, taken from reference TRBV7-8 and TRBJ2-5): GAGVSQSPRYKVAKRGQDVALRCDPISGHVSLFWYQQALGQGPEFLTYFQNEAQLDKSGLPSDRFFAERPEGSVSTLKIQRTQQEDSAVYLCASSFFTSRETQYFGPGTRLLVL.

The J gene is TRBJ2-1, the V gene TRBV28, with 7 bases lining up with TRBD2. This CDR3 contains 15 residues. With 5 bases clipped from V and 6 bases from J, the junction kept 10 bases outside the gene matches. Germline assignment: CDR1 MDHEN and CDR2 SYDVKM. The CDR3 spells CASSLRSGEGNEQFF. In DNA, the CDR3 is TGTGCCAGCAGTCTACGGAGCGGGGAGGGCAATGAGCAGTTCTTC.